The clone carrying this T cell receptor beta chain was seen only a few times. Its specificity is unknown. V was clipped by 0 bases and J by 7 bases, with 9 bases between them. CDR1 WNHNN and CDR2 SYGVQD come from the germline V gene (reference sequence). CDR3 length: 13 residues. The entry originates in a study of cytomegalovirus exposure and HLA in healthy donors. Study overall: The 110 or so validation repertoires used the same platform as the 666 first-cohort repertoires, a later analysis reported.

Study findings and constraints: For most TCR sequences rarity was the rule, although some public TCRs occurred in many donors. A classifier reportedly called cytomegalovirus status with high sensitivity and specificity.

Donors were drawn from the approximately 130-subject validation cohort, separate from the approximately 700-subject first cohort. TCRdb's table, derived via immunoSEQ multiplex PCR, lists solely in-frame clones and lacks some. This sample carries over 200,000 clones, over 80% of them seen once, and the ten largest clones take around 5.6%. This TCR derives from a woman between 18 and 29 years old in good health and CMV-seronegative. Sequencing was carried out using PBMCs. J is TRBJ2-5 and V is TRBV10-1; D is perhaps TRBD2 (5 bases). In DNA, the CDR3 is TGCGCCAGCAGTGAGTCGTACGCGGGGACCCAGTACTTC. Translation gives CASSESYAGTQYF.